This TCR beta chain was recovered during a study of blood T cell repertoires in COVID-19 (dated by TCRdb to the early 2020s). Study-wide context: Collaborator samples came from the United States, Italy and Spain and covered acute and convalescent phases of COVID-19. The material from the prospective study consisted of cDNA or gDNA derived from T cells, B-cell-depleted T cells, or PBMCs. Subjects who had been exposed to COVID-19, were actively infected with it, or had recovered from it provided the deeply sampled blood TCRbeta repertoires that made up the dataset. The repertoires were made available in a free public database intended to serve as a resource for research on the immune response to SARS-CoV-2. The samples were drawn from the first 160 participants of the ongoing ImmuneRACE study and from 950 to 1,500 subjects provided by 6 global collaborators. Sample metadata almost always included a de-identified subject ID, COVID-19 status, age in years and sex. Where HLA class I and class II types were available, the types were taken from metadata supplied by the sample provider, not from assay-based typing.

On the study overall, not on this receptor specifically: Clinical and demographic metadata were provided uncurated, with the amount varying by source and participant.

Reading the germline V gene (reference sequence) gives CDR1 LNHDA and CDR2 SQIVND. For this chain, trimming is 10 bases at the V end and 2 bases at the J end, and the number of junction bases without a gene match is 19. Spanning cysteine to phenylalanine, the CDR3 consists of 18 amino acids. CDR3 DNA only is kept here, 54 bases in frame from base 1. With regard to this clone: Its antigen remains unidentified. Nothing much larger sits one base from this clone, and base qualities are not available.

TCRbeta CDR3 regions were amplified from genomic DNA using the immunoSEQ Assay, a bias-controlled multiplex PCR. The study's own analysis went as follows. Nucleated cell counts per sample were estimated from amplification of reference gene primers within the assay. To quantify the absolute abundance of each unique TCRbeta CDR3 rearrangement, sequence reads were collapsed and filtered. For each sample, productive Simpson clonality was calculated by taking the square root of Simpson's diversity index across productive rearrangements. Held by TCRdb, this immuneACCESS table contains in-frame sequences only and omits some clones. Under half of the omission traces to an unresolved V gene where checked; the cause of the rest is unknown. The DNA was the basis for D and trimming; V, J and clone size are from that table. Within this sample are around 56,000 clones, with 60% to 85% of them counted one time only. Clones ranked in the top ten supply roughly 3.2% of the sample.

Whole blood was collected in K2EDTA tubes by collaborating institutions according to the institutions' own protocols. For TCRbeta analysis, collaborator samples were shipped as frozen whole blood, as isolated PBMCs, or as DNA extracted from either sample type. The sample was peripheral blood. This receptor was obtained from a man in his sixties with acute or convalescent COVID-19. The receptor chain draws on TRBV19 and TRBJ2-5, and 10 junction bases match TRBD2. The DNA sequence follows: TGTGCCACCAGCCTGCAGTTTAGCGGGGGGCGGGGGCAAGAGACCCAGTACTTC. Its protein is CATSLQFSGGRGQETQYF.